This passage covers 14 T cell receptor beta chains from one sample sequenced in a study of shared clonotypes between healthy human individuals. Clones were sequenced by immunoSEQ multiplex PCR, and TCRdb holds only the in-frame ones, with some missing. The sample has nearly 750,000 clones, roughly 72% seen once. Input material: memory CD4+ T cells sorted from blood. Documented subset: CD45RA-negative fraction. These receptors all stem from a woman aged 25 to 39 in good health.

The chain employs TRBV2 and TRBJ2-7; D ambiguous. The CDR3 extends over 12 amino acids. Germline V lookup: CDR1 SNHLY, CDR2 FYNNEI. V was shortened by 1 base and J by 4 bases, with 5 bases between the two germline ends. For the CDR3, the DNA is TGTGCCAGCAGTGAAGTTGGATACGAGCAGTACTTC. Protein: CASSEVGYEQYF.

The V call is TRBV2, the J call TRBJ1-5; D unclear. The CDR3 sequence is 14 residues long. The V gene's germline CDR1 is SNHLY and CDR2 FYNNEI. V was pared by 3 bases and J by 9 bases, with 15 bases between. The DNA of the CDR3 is TGTGCCAGCAGTGACAGGCTCCGTCCCCGGCCCCAGCATTTT. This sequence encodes CASSDRLRPRPQHF. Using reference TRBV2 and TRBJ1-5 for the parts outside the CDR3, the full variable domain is EPEVTQTPSHQVTQMGQEVILRCVPISNHLYFYWYRQILGQKVEFLVSFYNNEISEKSEIFDDQFSVERPDGSNFTLKIRSTKLEDSAMYFCASSDRLRPRPQHFGDGTRLSIL.

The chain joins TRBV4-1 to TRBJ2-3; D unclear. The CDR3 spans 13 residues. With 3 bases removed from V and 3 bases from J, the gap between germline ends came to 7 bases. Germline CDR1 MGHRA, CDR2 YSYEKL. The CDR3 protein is CASSHIKTDTQYF. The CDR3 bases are TGCGCCAGCAGCCATATAAAAACAGATACGCAGTATTTT.

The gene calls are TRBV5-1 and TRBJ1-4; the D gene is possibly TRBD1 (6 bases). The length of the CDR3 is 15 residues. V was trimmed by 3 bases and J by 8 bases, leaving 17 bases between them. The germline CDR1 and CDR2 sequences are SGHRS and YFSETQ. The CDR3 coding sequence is TGCGCCAGCAGCTCCCGCCGGGACACGAAAGAAAAACTGTTTTTT. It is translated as CASSSRRDTKEKLFF.

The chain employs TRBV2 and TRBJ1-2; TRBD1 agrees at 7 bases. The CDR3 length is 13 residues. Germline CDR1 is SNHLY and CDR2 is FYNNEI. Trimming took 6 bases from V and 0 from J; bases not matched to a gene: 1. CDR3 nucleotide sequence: TGTGCCAGCAGACAGGGGACTAACTATGGCTACACCTTC. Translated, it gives CASRQGTNYGYTF.

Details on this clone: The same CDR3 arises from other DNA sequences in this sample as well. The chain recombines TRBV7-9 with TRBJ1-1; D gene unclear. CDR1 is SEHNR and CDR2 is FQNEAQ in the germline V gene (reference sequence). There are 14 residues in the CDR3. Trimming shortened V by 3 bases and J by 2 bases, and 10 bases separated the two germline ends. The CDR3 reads CASSLVGLNTEAFF. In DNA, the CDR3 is TGTGCCAGCAGCTTGGTTGGGCTCAACACTGAAGCTTTCTTT.

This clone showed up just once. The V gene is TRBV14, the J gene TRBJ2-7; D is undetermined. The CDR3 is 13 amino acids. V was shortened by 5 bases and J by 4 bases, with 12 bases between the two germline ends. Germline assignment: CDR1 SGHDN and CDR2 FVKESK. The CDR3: CASSWRPMYEQYF. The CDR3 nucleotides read TGTGCCAGCAGCTGGAGACCGATGTACGAGCAGTACTTC. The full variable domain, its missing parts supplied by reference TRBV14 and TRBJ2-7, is EAGVTQFPSHSVIEKGQTVTLRCDPISGHDNLYWYRRVMGKEIKFLLHFVKESKQDESGMPNNRFLAERTGGTYSTLKVQPAELEDSGVYFCASSWRPMYEQYFGPGTRLTVT.

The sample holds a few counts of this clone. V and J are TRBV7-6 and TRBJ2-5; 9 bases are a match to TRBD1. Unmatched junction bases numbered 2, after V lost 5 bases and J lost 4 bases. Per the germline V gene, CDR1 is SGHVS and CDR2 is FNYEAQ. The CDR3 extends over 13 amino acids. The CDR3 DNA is TGTGCCAGCAGCAAGGACAGGGGAGAGACCCAGTACTTC. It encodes CASSKDRGETQYF.

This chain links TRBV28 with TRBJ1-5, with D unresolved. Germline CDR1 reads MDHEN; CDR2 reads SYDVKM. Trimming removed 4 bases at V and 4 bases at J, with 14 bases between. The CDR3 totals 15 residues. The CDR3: CASSSRDGGNQPQHF. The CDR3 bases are TGTGCCAGCAGTTCCCGAGATGGAGGGAATCAGCCCCAGCATTTT.

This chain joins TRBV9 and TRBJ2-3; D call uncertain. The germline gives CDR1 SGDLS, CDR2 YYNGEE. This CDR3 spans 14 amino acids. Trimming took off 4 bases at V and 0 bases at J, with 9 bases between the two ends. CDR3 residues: CASSKFSSTDTQYF. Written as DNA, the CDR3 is TGTGCCAGCAGCAAGTTTTCTAGCACAGATACGCAGTATTTT.

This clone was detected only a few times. For the CDR3, the DNA is TGCAGCGTTGAGGCGGCCCCGCGGGCAGATACGCAGTATTTT. This sequence encodes CSVEAAPRADTQYF. The J gene is TRBJ2-3, the V gene TRBV29-1; D is possibly TRBD2 (5 bases). The germline gives CDR1 SQVTM, CDR2 ANQGSEA. The V end was cut by 3 bases, the J end by 4 bases, with 14 bases between. The CDR3 sequence is 14 residues long.

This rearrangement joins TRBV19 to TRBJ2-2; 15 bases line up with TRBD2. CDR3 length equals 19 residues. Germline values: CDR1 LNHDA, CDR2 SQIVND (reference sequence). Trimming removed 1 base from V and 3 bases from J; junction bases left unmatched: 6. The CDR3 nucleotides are TGTGCCAGTAGTATAGGGACTAGCGGGAGGGCCTGGGACACCGGGGAGCTGTTTTTT. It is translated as CASSIGTSGRAWDTGELFF.

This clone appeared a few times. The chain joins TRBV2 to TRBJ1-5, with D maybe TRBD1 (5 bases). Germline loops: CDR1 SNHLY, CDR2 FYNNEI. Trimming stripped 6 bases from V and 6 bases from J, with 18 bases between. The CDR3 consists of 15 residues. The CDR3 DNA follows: TGTGCCAGCAGCCGAAGGGGAGGGTTTGGTCAGCCCCAGCATTTT. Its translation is CASSRRGGFGQPQHF.

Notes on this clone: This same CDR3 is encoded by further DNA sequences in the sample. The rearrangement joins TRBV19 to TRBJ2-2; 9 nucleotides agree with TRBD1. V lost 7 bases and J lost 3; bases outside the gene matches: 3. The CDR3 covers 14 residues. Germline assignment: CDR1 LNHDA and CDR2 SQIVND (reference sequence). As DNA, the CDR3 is TGTGCCAGTACTGGGACAGGGTACACCGGGGAGCTGTTTTTT. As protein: CASTGTGYTGELFF.